A single sample gave rise to the 8 T cell receptor beta chains below, sequenced in a study of blood T cell repertoires in COVID-19. Method: immunoSEQ multiplex PCR; TCRdb's copy keeps in-frame clones and lacks some. Seen here are tens of thousands of clones, around nine tenths observed once, and the top ten hold roughly 8%. Sequencing used peripheral blood. These receptors originate from a human donor in a cohort sampled during active COVID-19.

The chain carries TRBV19 and TRBJ1-5; D call uncertain. Trimming shortened V by 3 bases and J by 2 bases, and 11 bases separated the two germline ends. The CDR3 is 15 amino acids. Germline V gene lookup returns CDR1 LNHDA and CDR2 SQIVND (reference sequence). The CDR3 DNA follows: TGTGCCAGTAGTATGGTAGGCGGCGGCAATCAGCCCCAGCATTTT. Protein product: CASSMVGGGNQPQHF.

Details on this clone: One end of the junction is discordant with germline, which a read error may explain. The chain combines TRBV28 with TRBJ1-2, with D possibly TRBD1 on 5 matching bases. The CDR3 extends over 14 amino acids. Per the germline V gene, CDR1 is MDHEN and CDR2 is SYDVKM. As DNA, the CDR3 is TGTGCCAGCAGTTTGAGGGGAGGGACTTTAGGCTACGCCTTC. Protein product: CASSLRGGTLGYAF.

V usage is TRBV7-2 and J usage is TRBJ1-3; tentative D call: TRBD1 (6 bases). From germline, CDR1 is SGHTA and CDR2 FQGNSA. V was shortened by 1 base and J by 1 base, with 8 bases between the two germline ends. This CDR3 has 15 amino acids. The CDR3: CASSLDRASGNTIYF. The CDR3 DNA reads as TGTGCCAGCAGCTTAGACAGGGCGTCTGGAAACACCATATATTTT.

Here the CDR3 reads CASSSVGYNSPLHF. In nucleotides, the CDR3 is TGTGCCAGCAGTTCGGTCGGCTATAATTCACCCCTCCACTTT. V is TRBV28 and J is TRBJ1-6; the D is unclear. Germline values: CDR1 MDHEN, CDR2 SYDVKM. The CDR3 sequence is 14 residues long. Trimming pared 4 bases from V and 3 bases from J, leaving 7 bases between.

The gene calls are TRBV9 and TRBJ1-1, with D uncertain. CDR1 is SGDLS, CDR2 YYNGEE, per germline. Trimming left V 0 bases short and J 5 bases short, with 14 bases between. The CDR3 is 15 residues long. CDR3 in DNA: TGTGCCAGCAGCGTAGAGGGCCGAGGGCTAACTGAAGCTTTCTTT. Amino acids: CASSVEGRGLTEAFF.

The rearrangement joins TRBV7-3 to TRBJ2-7; 7 nucleotides agree with TRBD2. Germline trimming cut 8 bases from V and 1 base from J; bases unmatched to any gene: 5. Germline assignment: CDR1 SGHTA and CDR2 FQGTGA. This CDR3 spans 13 amino acids. The CDR3 here is CASGRDGSYEQYF. CDR3 in DNA: TGTGCCAGCGGGAGGGACGGATCCTACGAGCAGTACTTC.

The chain is built from TRBV18 and TRBJ2-5, with 10 bases lining up with TRBD2. V trimming: 3 bases; J trimming: 0 bases; junction bases outside the gene matches: 10. The CDR3 sequence is 18 residues long. Germline V lookup: CDR1 KGHSH, CDR2 LQKENI. CDR3 in DNA: TGTGCCAGCTCACCTTCCCGTAGTAGCGGGGGGCACCAAGAGACCCAGTACTTC. Its translation: CASSPSRSSGGHQETQYF.

The rearrangement uses TRBV9 and TRBJ2-7, with 8 bases identical to TRBD2. The length of the CDR3 is 15 residues. Germline loops: CDR1 SGDLS, CDR2 YYNGEE. The V and J ends lost 2 bases and 2 bases, in that order; junction bases with no gene match: 6. Here the CDR3 reads CASSVESGGAYEQYF. The CDR3 DNA reads TGTGCCAGCAGCGTCGAAAGCGGGGGTGCCTACGAGCAGTACTTC.